This T cell receptor (beta chain) was recorded in a study of OX40 agonist ivuxolimab in advanced cancers. Study information: In this trial design, patients received ivuxolimab intravenously at 0.01 to 10 mg/kg every 2 weeks. The dose-escalation cohort had hepatocellular carcinoma, melanoma, renal cell or head and neck cancer.

Study outcomes and limitations: Partial responders treated at 0.1-3.0 mg/kg exhibited clonal expansion among the lowest measured. Mean expanded clone counts were higher in CD8+ than CD4+ T cells.

Trimming left V 1 base short and J 1 base short, with 14 bases between. Germline V gives CDR1 SGHAT, CDR2 FQNNGV. The CDR3 consists of 17 residues. Sequenced by immunoSEQ multiplex PCR; TCRdb stores in-frame clones only, minus some. The sample records 65,000 to 90,000 clones, around 88% being singletons. A word on this clone: Its antigen remains unidentified.

This chain joins TRBV11-2 and TRBJ1-3; D is ambiguous. The sample here was CD4+ or CD8+ T cells sorted from blood, taken in a trial of the OX40 agonist ivuxolimab. This TCR derives from an adult with an advanced solid tumor such as melanoma, head and neck, liver or kidney cancer. CDR3 in amino acids: CASSLGGLGSSGNTIYF. Written as DNA, the CDR3 is TGTGCCAGCAGCTTAGGGGGTTTGGGTTCATCTGGAAACACCATATATTTT.